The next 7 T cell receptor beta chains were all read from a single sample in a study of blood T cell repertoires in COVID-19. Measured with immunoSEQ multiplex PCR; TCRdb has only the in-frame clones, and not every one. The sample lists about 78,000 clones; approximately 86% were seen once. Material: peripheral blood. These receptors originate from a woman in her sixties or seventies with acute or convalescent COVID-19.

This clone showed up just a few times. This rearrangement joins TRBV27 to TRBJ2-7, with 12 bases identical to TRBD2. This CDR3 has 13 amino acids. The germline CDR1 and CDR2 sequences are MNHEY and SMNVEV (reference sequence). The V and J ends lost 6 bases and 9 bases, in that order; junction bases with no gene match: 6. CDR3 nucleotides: TGTGCCAGCAGCGCTAGCGGGAGGGCGGTGCAGTACTTC. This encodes CASSASGRAVQYF.

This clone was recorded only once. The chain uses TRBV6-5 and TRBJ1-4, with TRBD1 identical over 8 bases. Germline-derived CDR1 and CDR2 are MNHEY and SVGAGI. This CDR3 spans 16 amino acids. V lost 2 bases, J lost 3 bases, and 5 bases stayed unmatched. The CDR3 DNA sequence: TGTGCCAGCAGTTACATGACAGGGGCCCCTAATGAAAAACTGTTTTTT. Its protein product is CASSYMTGAPNEKLFF.

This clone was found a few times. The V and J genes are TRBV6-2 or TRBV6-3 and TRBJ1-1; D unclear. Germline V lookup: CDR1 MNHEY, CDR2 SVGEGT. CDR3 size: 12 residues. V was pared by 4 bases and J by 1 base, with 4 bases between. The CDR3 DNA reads TGTGCCAGCAGTTTCGGGAACACTGAAGCTTTCTTT. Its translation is CASSFGNTEAFF.

This chain's CDR3 is CAWSPREGFSNQPQHF. Here the CDR3 DNA reads TGTGCCTGGAGTCCACGGGAGGGGTTCAGCAATCAGCCCCAGCATTTT. This rearrangement joins TRBV30 to TRBJ1-5, with D perhaps TRBD1 (5 bases). Germline V CDR1 and CDR2: GTSNPN, SVGIG (reference sequence). The V gene lost 2 bases and the J gene lost 1 base, with 15 bases spanning the gap. This CDR3 is 16 amino acids long.

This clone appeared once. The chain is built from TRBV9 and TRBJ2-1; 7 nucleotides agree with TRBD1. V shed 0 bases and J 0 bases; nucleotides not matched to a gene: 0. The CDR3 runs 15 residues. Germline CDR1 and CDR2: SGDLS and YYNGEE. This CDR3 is CASSVEGASYNEQFF. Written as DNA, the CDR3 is TGTGCCAGCAGCGTAGAGGGGGCCTCCTACAATGAGCAGTTCTTC.

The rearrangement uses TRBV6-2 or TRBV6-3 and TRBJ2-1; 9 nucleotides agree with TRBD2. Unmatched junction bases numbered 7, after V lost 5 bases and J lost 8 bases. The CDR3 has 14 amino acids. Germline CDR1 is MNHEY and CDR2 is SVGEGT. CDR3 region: CASSRGGAADEQFF. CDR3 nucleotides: TGTGCCAGCAGTCGCGGGGGGGCCGCAGATGAGCAGTTCTTC.

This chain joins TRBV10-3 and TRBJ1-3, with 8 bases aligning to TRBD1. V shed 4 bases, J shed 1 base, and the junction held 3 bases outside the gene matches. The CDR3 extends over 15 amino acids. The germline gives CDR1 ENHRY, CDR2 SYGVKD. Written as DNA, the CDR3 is TGTGCCATCAGTGCTGGGACAGGATCTGGAAACACCATATATTTT. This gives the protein CAISAGTGSGNTIYF.